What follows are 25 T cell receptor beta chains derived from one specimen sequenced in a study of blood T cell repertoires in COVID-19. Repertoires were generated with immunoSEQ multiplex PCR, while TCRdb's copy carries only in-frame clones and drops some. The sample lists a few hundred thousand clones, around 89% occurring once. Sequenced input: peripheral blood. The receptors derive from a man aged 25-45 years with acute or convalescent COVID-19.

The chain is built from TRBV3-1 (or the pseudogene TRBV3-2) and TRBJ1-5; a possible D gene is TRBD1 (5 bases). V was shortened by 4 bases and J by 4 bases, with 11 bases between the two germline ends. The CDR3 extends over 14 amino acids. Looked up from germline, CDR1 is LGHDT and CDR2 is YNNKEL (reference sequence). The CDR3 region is CASSLQGKNQPQHF. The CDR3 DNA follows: TGTGCCAGCAGCCTTCAGGGAAAGAATCAGCCCCAGCATTTT.

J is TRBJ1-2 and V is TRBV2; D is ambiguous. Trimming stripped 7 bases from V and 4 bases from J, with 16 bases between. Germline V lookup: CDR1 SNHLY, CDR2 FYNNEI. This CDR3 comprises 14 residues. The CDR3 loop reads CASNDGGGLYGYTF. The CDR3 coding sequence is TGTGCCAGCAATGATGGCGGAGGCCTCTATGGCTACACCTTC.

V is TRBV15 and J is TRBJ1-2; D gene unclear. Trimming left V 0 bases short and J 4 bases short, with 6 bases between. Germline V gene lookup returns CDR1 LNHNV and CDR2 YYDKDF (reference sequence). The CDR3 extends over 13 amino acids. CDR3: CATSRDSVYGYTF. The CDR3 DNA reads TGTGCCACCAGCAGAGATTCCGTCTATGGCTACACCTTC.

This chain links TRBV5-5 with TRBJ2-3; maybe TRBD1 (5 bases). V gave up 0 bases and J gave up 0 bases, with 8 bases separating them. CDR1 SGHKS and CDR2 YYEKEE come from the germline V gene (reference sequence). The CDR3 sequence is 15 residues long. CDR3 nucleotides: TGTGCCAGCAGCTTGGGCAGGGCGAGCACAGATACGCAGTATTTT. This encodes CASSLGRASTDTQYF.

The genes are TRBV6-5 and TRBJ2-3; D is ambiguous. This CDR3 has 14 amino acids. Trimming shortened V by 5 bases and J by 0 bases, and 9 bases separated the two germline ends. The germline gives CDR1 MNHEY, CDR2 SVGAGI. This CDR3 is CASSPVSSTDTQYF. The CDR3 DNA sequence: TGTGCCAGCAGTCCTGTGTCTAGCACAGATACGCAGTATTTT.

The CDR3 region has the DNA TGTGCCAGCAGTTTATGGGGGGCCATCGCTACCTACGAGCAGTACTTC. Its translation is CASSLWGAIATYEQYF. The chain employs TRBV28 and TRBJ2-7, with D perhaps matching TRBD1 (6 bases). The CDR3 extends over 16 amino acids. Trimming removed 0 bases at V and 2 bases at J, with 14 bases between. Germline V gene data show CDR1 as MDHEN and CDR2 as SYDVKM.

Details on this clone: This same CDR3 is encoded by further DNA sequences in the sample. In DNA form, the CDR3 reads TGTGCCAGCAGACGGACAGCCCAAGAGACCCAGTACTTC. It is translated as CASRRTAQETQYF. The V call is TRBV6-5, the J call TRBJ2-5; D is possibly TRBD1 (6 bases). V was cut by 6 bases and J by 1 base, with 9 bases left in between. The CDR3 runs 13 residues. CDR1 is MNHEY, CDR2 SVGAGI, per germline.

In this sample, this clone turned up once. The CDR3 sequence is CASSLDRSTYEQYF. The CDR3 nucleotides are TGTGCCAGCAGTTTGGACAGAAGCACCTACGAGCAGTACTTC. The chain couples TRBV6-5 to TRBJ2-7; D is perhaps TRBD1 (6 bases). The CDR3 has 14 amino acids. Trimming shortened V by 4 bases and J by 2 bases, and 12 bases separated the two germline ends. Germline values: CDR1 MNHEY, CDR2 SVGAGI.

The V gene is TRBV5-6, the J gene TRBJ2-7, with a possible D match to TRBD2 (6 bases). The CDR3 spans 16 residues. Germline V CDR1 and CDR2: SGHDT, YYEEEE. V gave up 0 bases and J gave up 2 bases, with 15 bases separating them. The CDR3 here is CASSLDWDFRPYEQYF. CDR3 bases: TGTGCCAGCAGCTTGGACTGGGACTTCCGTCCCTACGAGCAGTACTTC.

CDR3 nucleotides: TGTGCCAGCAGTTCCCCGGGACAGAGTCACTATGGCTACACCTTC. This sequence encodes CASSSPGQSHYGYTF. The chain couples TRBV28 to TRBJ1-2; 7 nucleotides agree with TRBD1. V shed 4 bases, J shed 3 bases, and the junction held 8 bases outside the gene matches. The CDR3 sequence is 15 residues long. CDR1 is MDHEN, CDR2 SYDVKM, per germline.

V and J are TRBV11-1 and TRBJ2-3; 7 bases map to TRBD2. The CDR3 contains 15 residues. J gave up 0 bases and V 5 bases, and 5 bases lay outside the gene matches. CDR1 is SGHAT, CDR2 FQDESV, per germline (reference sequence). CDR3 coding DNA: TGTGCCAGCAGCCCACAGCGGGGTAGCACAGATACGCAGTATTTT. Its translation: CASSPQRGSTDTQYF. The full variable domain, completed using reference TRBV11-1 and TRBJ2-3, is EAEVAQSPRYKITEKSQAVAFWCDPISGHATLYWYRQILGQGPELLVQFQDESVVDDSQLPKDRFSAERLKGVDSTLKIQPAELGDSAMYLCASSPQRGSTDTQYFGPGTRLTVL.

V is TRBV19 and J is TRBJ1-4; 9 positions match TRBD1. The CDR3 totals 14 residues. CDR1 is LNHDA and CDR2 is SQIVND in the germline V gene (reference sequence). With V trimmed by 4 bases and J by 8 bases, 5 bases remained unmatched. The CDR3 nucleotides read TGTGCCAGTAGTAACGACAGGGGGAACGAAAAACTGTTTTTT. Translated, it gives CASSNDRGNEKLFF.

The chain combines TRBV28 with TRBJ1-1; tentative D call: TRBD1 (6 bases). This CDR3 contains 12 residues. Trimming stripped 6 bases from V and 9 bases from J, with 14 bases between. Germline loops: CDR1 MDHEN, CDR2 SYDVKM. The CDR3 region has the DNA TGTGCCAGCAGACCAACAGGGACCCAAGCTTTCTTT. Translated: CASRPTGTQAFF. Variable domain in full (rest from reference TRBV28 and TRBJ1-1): DVKVTQSSRYLVKRTGEKVFLECVQDMDHENMFWYRQDPGLGLRLIYFSYDVKMKEKGDIPEGYSVSREKKERFSLILESASTNQTSMYLCASRPTGTQAFFGQGTRLTVV.

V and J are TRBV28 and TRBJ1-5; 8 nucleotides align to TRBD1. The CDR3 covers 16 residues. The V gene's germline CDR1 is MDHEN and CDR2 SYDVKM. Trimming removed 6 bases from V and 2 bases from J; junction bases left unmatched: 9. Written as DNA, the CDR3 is TGTGCCAGCAGCCGACCCATGGGACAGGGCAATCAGCCCCAGCATTTT. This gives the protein CASSRPMGQGNQPQHF.

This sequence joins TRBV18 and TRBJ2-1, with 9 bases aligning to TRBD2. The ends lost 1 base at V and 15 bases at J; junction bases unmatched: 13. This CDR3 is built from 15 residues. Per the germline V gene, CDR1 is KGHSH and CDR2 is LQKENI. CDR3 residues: CASSPLASGDDFAFF. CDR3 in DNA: TGTGCCAGCTCACCACTGGCTAGCGGGGACGACTTTGCGTTCTTC.

The CDR3 reads CASSSVADSSYEQYF. CDR3 nucleotide sequence: TGTGCCAGCAGTTCCGTAGCGGATAGCTCCTACGAGCAGTACTTC. This chain uses TRBV28 with TRBJ2-7; maybe TRBD2 (6 bases). CDR1 is MDHEN and CDR2 is SYDVKM in the germline V gene. Trimming removed 4 bases from V and 0 bases from J, with 13 bases in between. The CDR3 extends over 15 amino acids.

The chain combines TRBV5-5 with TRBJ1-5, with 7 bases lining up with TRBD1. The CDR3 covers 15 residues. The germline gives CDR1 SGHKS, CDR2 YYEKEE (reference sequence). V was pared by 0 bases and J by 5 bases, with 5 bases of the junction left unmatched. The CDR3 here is CASSLGQGRDQPQHF. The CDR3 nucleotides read TGTGCCAGCAGCTTGGGACAGGGACGGGATCAGCCCCAGCATTTT.

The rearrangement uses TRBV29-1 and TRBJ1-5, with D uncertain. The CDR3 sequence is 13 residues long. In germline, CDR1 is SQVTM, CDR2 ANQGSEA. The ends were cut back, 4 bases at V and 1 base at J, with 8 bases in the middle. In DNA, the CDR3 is TGCAGCGTTGGAGGGCAGAGCAATCAGCCCCAGCATTTT. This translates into CSVGGQSNQPQHF.

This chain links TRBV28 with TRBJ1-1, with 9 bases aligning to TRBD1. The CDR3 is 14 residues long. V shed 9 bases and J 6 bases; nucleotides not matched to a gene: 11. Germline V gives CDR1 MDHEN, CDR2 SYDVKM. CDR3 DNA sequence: TGTGCCAGTACCCGGGACAGGGTTTTGGCTGAAGCTTTCTTT. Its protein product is CASTRDRVLAEAFF.

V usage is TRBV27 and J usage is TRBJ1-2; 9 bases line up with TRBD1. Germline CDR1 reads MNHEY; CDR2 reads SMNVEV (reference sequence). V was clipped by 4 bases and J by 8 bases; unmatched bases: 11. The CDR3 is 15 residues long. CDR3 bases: TGTGCCAGCAGTTCACAGGGGGCGCTGGGGGGAGGCTACACCTTC. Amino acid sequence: CASSSQGALGGGYTF.

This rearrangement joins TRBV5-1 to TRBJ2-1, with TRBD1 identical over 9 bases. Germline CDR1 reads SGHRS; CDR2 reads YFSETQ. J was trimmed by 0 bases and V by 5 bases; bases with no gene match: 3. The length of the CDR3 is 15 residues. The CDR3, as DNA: TGCGCCAGCAGTACAGGGGGCAGCTCCTACAATGAGCAGTTCTTC. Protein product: CASSTGGSSYNEQFF. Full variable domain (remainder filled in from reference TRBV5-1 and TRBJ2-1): KAGVTQTPRYLIKTRGQQVTLSCSPISGHRSVSWYQQTPGQGLQFLFEYFSETQRNKGNFPGRFSGRQFSNSRSEMNVSTLELGDSALYLCASSTGGSSYNEQFFGPGTRLTVL.

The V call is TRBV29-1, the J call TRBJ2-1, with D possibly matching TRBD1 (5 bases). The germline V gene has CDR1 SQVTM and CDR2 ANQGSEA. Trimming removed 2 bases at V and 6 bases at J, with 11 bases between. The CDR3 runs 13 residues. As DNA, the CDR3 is TGCAGCGTTGAACTGGGCAGGGCCAATGAGCAGTTCTTC. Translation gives CSVELGRANEQFF.

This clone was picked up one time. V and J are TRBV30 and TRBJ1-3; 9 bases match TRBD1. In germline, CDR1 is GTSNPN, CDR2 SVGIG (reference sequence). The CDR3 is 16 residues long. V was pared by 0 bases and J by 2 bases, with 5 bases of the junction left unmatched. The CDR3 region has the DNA TGTGCCTGGAGTGTAGGGACAGGGTTGACTGGAAACACCATATATTTT. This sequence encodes CAWSVGTGLTGNTIYF.

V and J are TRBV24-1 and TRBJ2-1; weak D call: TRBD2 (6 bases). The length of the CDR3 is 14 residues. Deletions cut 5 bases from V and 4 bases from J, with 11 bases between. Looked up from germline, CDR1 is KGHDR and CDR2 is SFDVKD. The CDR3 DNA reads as TGTGCCACCAGTGGATTAGCGGCATACAATGAGCAGTTCTTC. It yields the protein CATSGLAAYNEQFF.

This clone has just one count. CDR3 DNA sequence: TGTGCCAGCAGTTTGGTTTTTATAGCCGGGGAGCTGTTTTTT. The encoded protein is CASSLVFIAGELFF. This chain connects TRBV28 to TRBJ2-2; D uncertain. The CDR3 runs 14 residues. CDR1 and CDR2 (germline): MDHEN, SYDVKM. The V and J ends lost 3 bases and 6 bases respectively, with 11 bases between them.